This T cell receptor (beta chain) was observed in a study of radiation and T cells in renal cell carcinoma. Germline V gene lookup returns CDR1 SGHTA and CDR2 FQGNSA. The CDR3 spans 15 residues. V dropped 3 bases and J dropped 2; count of bases not matched to a gene: 3. The time point: blood 2 weeks post-SBRT. Treatment noted: 15 Gy SBRT to primary tumor, nephrectomy 4 weeks later. Assay used: immunoSEQ multiplex PCR; TCRdb lists only in-frame clones, some missing. The table lists 100,000 to 150,000 clones, approximately 85% of them singletons. This TCR was sampled from a man in his fifties or sixties with renal cell carcinoma. The sample in question was blood, obtained from a patient whose treatment included radiotherapy and nephrectomy. The chain employs TRBV7-2 and TRBJ2-3; 9 bases align to TRBD1. CDR3 sequence (DNA): TGTGCCAGCAGCTTCCAACAGGGGGCCACAGATACGCAGTATTTT. Protein sequence: CASSFQQGATDTQYF.